The following is a TCR beta chain sequence with its context. The antigen is not known. Each donor provided at least one pre-ART PBMC sample and at least two post-ART PBMC samples. The data originate from a study of long-term antiretroviral therapy in people with HIV. Study-level points and caveats: Controls exceeded HIV repertoires in CDR3 length range.

Assay version v3.0 of immunoSEQ was used, and it was run at survey level. Sequencing efforts were directed toward about 40,000-55,000 T-cell genomes per sample. The method was immunoSEQ multiplex PCR; TCRdb's version includes in-frame clones alone and lacks a portion of them. The data show more than 20,000 clones, about 88% seen once. Germline values: CDR1 SNHLY, CDR2 FYNNEI. The CDR3 is 17 residues long. Germline trimming cut 2 bases from V and 2 bases from J; bases unmatched to any gene: 11. The clonotype comes from a woman aged 25 to 39 with HIV. This sample comprised unsorted PBMCs, obtained 1.9 years after starting antiretroviral therapy. This chain joins TRBV2 and TRBJ1-2, with 7 nucleotides matching TRBD1. The DNA for the CDR3 is TGTGCCAGCAGTGAACTAGGGCGACAGGGAAAAAACTATGGCTACACCTTC. Translation gives CASSELGRQGKNYGYTF.